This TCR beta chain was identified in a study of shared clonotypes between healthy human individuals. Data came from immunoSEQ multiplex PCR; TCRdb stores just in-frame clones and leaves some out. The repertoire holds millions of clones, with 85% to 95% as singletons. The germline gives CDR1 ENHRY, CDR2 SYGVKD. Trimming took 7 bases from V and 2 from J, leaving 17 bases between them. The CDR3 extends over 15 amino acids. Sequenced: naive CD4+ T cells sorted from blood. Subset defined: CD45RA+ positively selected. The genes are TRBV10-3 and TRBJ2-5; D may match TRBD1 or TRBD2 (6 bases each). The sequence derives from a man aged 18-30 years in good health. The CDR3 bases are TGTGCCATCATGCTGGGTTTAGGGGGGCAAGAGACCCAGTACTTC. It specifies CAIMLGLGGQETQYF.